This T cell receptor (beta chain) was recovered during a study of T cell responses to AZD1222 COVID-19 vaccine. Study as a whole: The study pooled second doses at about 4 or about 12 weeks.

General observations from the study: There were repertoire samples only from the period after the peak T cell response. A reported finding is that nearly half of spike-specific TCRs target unmutated variant regions.

The germline V gene has CDR1 SGHAT and CDR2 FQNNGV. V shed 3 bases and J 5 bases; nucleotides not matched to a gene: 7. This CDR3 region has 16 residues. Remarks on this clone: Its antigen is not identified.

Profiling relied on immunoSEQ multiplex PCR, and the TCRdb table lists in-frame clones only, not all of them. This table holds about 140,000 clones, just over 85% found once. The clonotype was recovered from an adult in good health. The genes are TRBV11-2 and TRBJ2-5; 12 nucleotides agree with TRBD2. The specimen was peripheral blood, collected on day 0 of AZD1222 vaccination. CDR3 region: CASSFTSGRRRETQYF. CDR3 sequence (DNA): TGTGCCAGCAGCTTTACTAGCGGGAGGAGGAGGGAGACCCAGTACTTC.